Following are 9 T cell receptor beta chains from one sample sequenced in a study of T cell responses to AZD1222 COVID-19 vaccine. The method was immunoSEQ multiplex PCR; TCRdb's version includes in-frame clones alone and lacks a portion of them. The data hold about 160,000 clones, with approximately 90% observed a single time. Sequencing was performed on peripheral blood, taken 28 days after the second AZD1222 dose. All receptors derive from an adult who received the AZD1222 COVID-19 vaccine.

As for this clone: Other DNA sequences from this sample encode an identical CDR3 as well. The J gene is TRBJ2-7, the V gene TRBV2, with D unresolved. This CDR3 contains 11 residues. Germline-derived CDR1 and CDR2 are SNHLY and FYNNEI. V was pared by 5 bases and J by 3 bases, with 5 bases between. CDR3 DNA sequence: TGTGCCAGCAGTCAGAACTACGAGCAGTACTTC. This encodes CASSQNYEQYF.

This chain connects TRBV2 to TRBJ2-1; D gene ambiguous. Germline assignment: CDR1 SNHLY and CDR2 FYNNEI. The CDR3 contains 15 residues. The V end lost 7 bases, the J end lost 4 bases, and 17 bases lay between the germline ends. CDR3 protein: CASIIKVTKYNEQFF. In DNA, the CDR3 is TGTGCCAGCATAATCAAGGTCACTAAATACAATGAGCAGTTCTTC. Variable domain in full (rest from reference TRBV2 and TRBJ2-1): EPEVTQTPSHQVTQMGQEVILRCVPISNHLYFYWYRQILGQKVEFLVSFYNNEISEKSEIFDDQFSVERPDGSNFTLKIRSTKLEDSAMYFCASIIKVTKYNEQFFGPGTRLTVL.

The chain uses TRBV2 and TRBJ1-4; D gene ambiguous. The germline CDR1 and CDR2 sequences are SNHLY and FYNNEI. This CDR3 contains 15 residues. Trimming pared 1 base from V and 7 bases from J, leaving 13 bases between. In nucleotides, the CDR3 is TGTGCCAGCAGTGAAGACTATCTCGGCGGTGAAAAACTGTTTTTT. Its protein product is CASSEDYLGGEKLFF.

The V and J genes are TRBV6-1 and TRBJ2-7; 8 bases map to TRBD1. This CDR3 is 13 amino acids long. Germline-derived CDR1 and CDR2 are MNHNS and SASEGT. V lost 2 bases to trimming and J lost 6 bases; unmatched junction nucleotides: 3. CDR3 in DNA: TGTGCCAGCAGTGAACTTGGACAGGGCGAGCAGTACTTC. Residues: CASSELGQGEQYF.

This clone was recorded a few times. The V gene is TRBV14, the J gene TRBJ1-1; D ambiguous. V lost 4 bases to trimming and J lost 1 base, with 7 bases between them. In germline, CDR1 is SGHDN, CDR2 FVKESK. There are 13 residues in the CDR3. CDR3 loop: CASSLNQNTEAFF. CDR3 DNA: TGTGCCAGCAGCCTCAACCAGAACACTGAAGCTTTCTTT.

This clone was recorded once. This chain uses TRBV7-8 with TRBJ1-2; D perhaps matches TRBD1 (5 bases). CDR1 is SGHVS and CDR2 is FQNEAQ in the germline V gene. Trimming left V 5 bases short and J 4 bases short, with 26 bases between. The CDR3 sequence is 18 residues long. The CDR3 nucleotides are TGTGCCAGCAGCCCCCAGGGACGGTCCTCCATCCTGGCCTATGGCTACACCTTC. This gives the protein CASSPQGRSSILAYGYTF. The complete variable domain, with remaining parts taken from reference TRBV7-8 and TRBJ1-2, reads GAGVSQSPRYKVAKRGQDVALRCDPISGHVSLFWYQQALGQGPEFLTYFQNEAQLDKSGLPSDRFFAERPEGSVSTLKIQRTQQEDSAVYLCASSPQGRSSILAYGYTFGSGTRLTVV.

The rearrangement joins TRBV18 to TRBJ1-1, with 7 bases identical to TRBD1. This CDR3 is 15 amino acids long. CDR1 is KGHSH, CDR2 LQKENI, per germline. V shed 2 bases, J shed 2 bases, and the junction held 5 bases outside the gene matches. The CDR3 region is CASSPVEGANTEAFF. The CDR3 DNA follows: TGTGCCAGCTCACCAGTCGAGGGGGCTAACACTGAAGCTTTCTTT.

The CDR3: CASSLVAGSSTDTQYF. The DNA for the CDR3 is TGTGCCAGCAGCTTAGTAGCGGGGTCAAGCACAGATACGCAGTATTTT. The V gene is TRBV7-7, the J gene TRBJ2-3; 8 nucleotides agree with TRBD2. This CDR3 spans 16 amino acids. Germline values: CDR1 SSHAT, CDR2 FNYEAQ (reference sequence). The ends lost 1 base at V and 0 bases at J; junction bases unmatched: 3.

This clone occurred once. This rearrangement joins TRBV10-2 to TRBJ1-1; perhaps TRBD1 as D (5 bases). The CDR3 sequence is 13 residues long. The germline V gene encodes CDR1 WSHSY and CDR2 SAAADI. V lost 2 bases and J 1 base, leaving 5 bases between the germline ends. CDR3 bases: TGCGCCAGCAGTGAGCAGGGGAACACTGAAGCTTTCTTT. As protein: CASSEQGNTEAFF.